Listed here is a single T cell receptor beta chain. This sample is part of a study of T cell changes during pregnancy in multiple sclerosis. Data came from immunoSEQ multiplex PCR; TCRdb stores just in-frame clones and leaves some out. Among 90,000 to 95,000 clones listed, 91% were seen once. Germline V CDR1 and CDR2: MGHRA, YSYEKL. This CDR3 comprises 13 residues. V was shortened by 1 base and J by 5 bases, with 7 bases between the two germline ends. The rearrangement links TRBV4-1 to TRBJ2-3; D is possibly TRBD1 (6 bases). The specimen was peripheral blood, collected before pregnancy. This clonotype was obtained from a female donor with multiple sclerosis, enrolled in a pregnancy study. CDR3 amino acids: CASSQGGLDTQYF. The CDR3 coding sequence is TGCGCCAGCAGCCAAGGGGGGCTAGATACGCAGTATTTT.